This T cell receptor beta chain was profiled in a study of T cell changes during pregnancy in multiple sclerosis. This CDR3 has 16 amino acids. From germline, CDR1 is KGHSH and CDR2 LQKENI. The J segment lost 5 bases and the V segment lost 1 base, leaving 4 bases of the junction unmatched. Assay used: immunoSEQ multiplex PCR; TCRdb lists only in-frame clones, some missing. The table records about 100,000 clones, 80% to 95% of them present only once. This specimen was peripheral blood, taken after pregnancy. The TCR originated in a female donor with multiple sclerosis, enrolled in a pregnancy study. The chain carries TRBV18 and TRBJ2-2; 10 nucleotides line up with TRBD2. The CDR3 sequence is CASSPLAGGETGELFF. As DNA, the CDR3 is TGTGCCAGCTCACCACTAGCGGGAGGCGAAACCGGGGAGCTGTTTTTT.